These 9 T cell receptor beta chains originate from one sample sequenced in a study of blood T cell repertoires in COVID-19. Clones were read by immunoSEQ multiplex PCR, and TCRdb kept only the in-frame ones, dropping some. Of a few hundred thousand clones listed, 75% to 90% are singletons. The source material was peripheral blood. Every receptor here comes from a man aged 55-75 years who had recovered from COVID-19.

The chain joins TRBV10-3 to TRBJ2-7; D call uncertain. Per the germline V gene, CDR1 is ENHRY and CDR2 is SYGVKD. The CDR3 is 16 residues long. V was clipped by 0 bases and J by 0 bases, with 12 bases between them. The CDR3 DNA reads as TGTGCCATCAGTGAGTCCGGTAACCGCCACTCCTACGAGCAGTACTTC. This sequence encodes CAISESGNRHSYEQYF.

The chain employs TRBV18 and TRBJ2-1, with TRBD1 matching 7 bases. There are 12 residues in the CDR3. CDR1 and CDR2 (germline): KGHSH, LQKENI. J gave up 10 bases and V 3 bases, and 3 bases lay outside the gene matches. The CDR3 loop is CASSPTGREQFF. As DNA, the CDR3 is TGTGCCAGCTCACCGACAGGGCGGGAGCAGTTCTTC.

The rearrangement joins TRBV5-8 to TRBJ2-1; 9 nucleotides agree with TRBD2. V gave up 9 bases and J gave up 6 bases; unmatched junction bases: 16. Germline CDR1 is SGHTS and CDR2 is YDEGEE. The CDR3 sequence is 16 residues long. CDR3 coding DNA: TGTGCCACCCCCAGGGTCCGGACTAGCGTAGGCAATGAGCAGTTCTTC. Its translation is CATPRVRTSVGNEQFF.

This chain uses TRBV5-6 with TRBJ2-1; TRBD2 agrees at 7 bases. CDR3 size: 15 residues. V gave up 4 bases and J gave up 3 bases; unmatched junction bases: 7. Germline V gives CDR1 SGHDT, CDR2 YYEEEE. Here the CDR3 reads CASSRYGGGYNEQFF. The CDR3 bases are TGTGCCAGCAGCCGCTATGGGGGGGGCTACAATGAGCAGTTCTTC. Supplemented by reference TRBV5-6 and TRBJ2-1, the full variable domain reads DAGVTQSPTHLIKTRGQQVTLRCSPKSGHDTVSWYQQALGQGPQFIFQYYEEEERQRGNFPDRFSGHQFPNYSSELNVNALLLGDSALYLCASSRYGGGYNEQFFGPGTRLTVL.

The chain links TRBV2 to TRBJ2-7; 7 bases match TRBD1. Looked up from germline, CDR1 is SNHLY and CDR2 is FYNNEI. This CDR3 has 15 amino acids. Germline trimming cut 4 bases from V and 5 bases from J; bases unmatched to any gene: 11. The DNA for the CDR3 is TGTGCCAGCAGTGCCCGGCTCCAAGGGGGCAACGAGCAGTACTTC. Its protein is CASSARLQGGNEQYF.

This chain links TRBV6-1 with TRBJ2-7, with TRBD2 matching 14 bases. Germline V CDR1 and CDR2: MNHNS, SASEGT. J lost 4 bases, V lost 2 bases, and 4 bases had no gene match. The CDR3 extends over 16 amino acids. The CDR3 nucleotides are TGTGCCAGCAGTGAATACGGGACTAGCGGGAGTTACGAGCAGTACTTC. Translating it yields CASSEYGTSGSYEQYF.

The chain couples TRBV21-1 to TRBJ1-3; TRBD1, as called in the table, went unchecked against the DNA. TRBV21-1 is deemed a pseudogene. The CDR3 is 16 amino acids. DNA of the CDR3: TGTGCCAGCAGCGAGACAGGTCAGAGCTCTGGAAACACCATATATTTT. It codes for CASSETGQSSGNTIYF.

This clone has a single count. The chain recombines TRBV25-1 with TRBJ1-6; 9 bases are a match to TRBD1. V shed 4 bases, J shed 13 bases, and the junction held 8 bases outside the gene matches. Germline V gene data show CDR1 as MGHDK and CDR2 as SYGVNS. This CDR3 comprises 14 residues. CDR3 sequence (DNA): TGTGCCAGCAGTGGGACAGGGGCGATATCGCCCCTCCACTTT. This gives the protein CASSGTGAISPLHF. The full variable domain, completed using reference TRBV25-1 and TRBJ1-6, is EADIYQTPRYLVIGTGKKITLECSQTMGHDKMYWYQQDPGMELHLIHYSYGVNSTEKGDLSSESTVSRIRTEHFPLTLESARPSHTSQYLCASSGTGAISPLHFGNGTRLTVT.

This chain joins TRBV7-2 and TRBJ1-5; 7 bases line up with TRBD1. This CDR3 has 14 amino acids. Germline V gene data show CDR1 as SGHTA and CDR2 as FQGNSA. With 5 bases clipped from V and 6 bases from J, the junction kept 7 bases outside the gene matches. The CDR3 loop reads CASSPRQGGQPQHF. In nucleotides, the CDR3 is TGTGCCAGCAGCCCTAGACAGGGAGGTCAGCCCCAGCATTTT.